One and the same sample provided the 29 T cell receptor beta chains below, sequenced in a study of T cells in Graves' hyperthyroidism and ophthalmopathy. RNA transcripts served as the template for amplifying TCR beta CDR3 regions. A first-round RT-PCR of the TCR CDR3 used the HTBI primer set. Each CDR3 protein is one row after TCRdb ran MiXCR on the multiplex PCR reads. The table includes fewer than 550,000 distinct CDR3 sequences, around 14% detected once. The sample comprised blood. The receptor set was obtained from a woman younger than 30 with Graves' hyperthyroidism.

Ten or more counts support this clonotype. The rearrangement links TRBV20-1 to TRBJ1-1; TRBD1 might be the D (6 bases). The CDR3 extends over 14 amino acids. Germline loops: CDR1 DFQATT, CDR2 SNEGSKA (reference sequence). V lost 7 bases, J lost 4 bases, and 19 bases lay in between. The CDR3 region is CSVVLGTRGTEAFF. The DNA for the CDR3 is TGCAGTGTCGTCCTTGGGACAAGGGGCACTGAAGCTTTCTTT.

This clonotype was seen a few times. The gene calls are TRBV20-1 and TRBJ1-2; 9 positions agree with TRBD1. CDR1 and CDR2 (germline): DFQATT, SNEGSKA (reference sequence). V was pared by 0 bases and J by 7 bases, with 15 bases of the junction left unmatched. CDR3 length: 17 amino acids. The chain's CDR3 is CSARDPRRQGGEGGYTF. Here the CDR3 DNA reads TGCAGTGCTAGAGACCCAAGACGACAGGGGGGAGAAGGTGGCTACACCTTC.

This chain links TRBV24-1 with TRBJ2-1; D unclear. The CDR3 spans 15 residues. Germline V gene lookup returns CDR1 KGHDR and CDR2 SFDVKD. V was trimmed by 0 bases and J by 3 bases, leaving 8 bases between them. The CDR3 loop is CATSDLNGFYNEQFF. CDR3 DNA sequence: TGTGCCACCAGTGATTTGAACGGGTTCTACAATGAGCAGTTCTTC.

This clonotype came up many times. This chain links TRBV20-1 with TRBJ2-3, with D tentatively TRBD2 (6 bases). Germline CDR1 DFQATT, CDR2 SNEGSKA (reference sequence). With 5 bases removed from V and 2 bases from J, the gap between germline ends came to 14 bases. This CDR3 is built from 14 residues. In nucleotides, the CDR3 is TGCAGTGCTCGGGACTGGGCGAACACAGATACGCAGTATTTT. Translation: CSARDWANTDTQYF.

This clonotype was counted between two and nine times. The CDR3 nucleotides read TGTGCCAGCAGTGAGTCGTTGAGCGAGCAGTACTTC. It is translated as CASSESLSEQYF. This chain connects TRBV6-2 or TRBV6-3 to TRBJ2-7; no clear D. CDR3 size: 12 residues. Germline lookup yields CDR1 MNHEY and CDR2 SVGEGT. Trimming left V 5 bases short and J 6 bases short, with 11 bases between.

This clonotype was detected a few times. The J gene is TRBJ1-1, the V gene TRBV7-8; no clear D gene. The germline V gene encodes CDR1 SGHVS and CDR2 FQNEAQ. V was pared by 0 bases and J by 4 bases, with 12 bases between. The CDR3 loop spans 15 amino acids. CDR3: CASSLALGSGTEAFF. The CDR3 bases are TGTGCCAGCAGCTTAGCCTTGGGGAGTGGCACTGAAGCTTTCTTT.

In this sample, this clonotype turned up many times. The chain carries TRBV7-2 and TRBJ2-3; D is undetermined. From germline, CDR1 is SGHTA and CDR2 FQGNSA. V lost 0 bases and J lost 5, with 6 bases in between. CDR3 length equals 13 residues. For the CDR3, the DNA is TGTGCCAGCAGCTTAGCCCGAAGAGATACGCAGTATTTT. Protein product: CASSLARRDTQYF.

Many counts were recorded for this clonotype. The chain has TRBV5-1 and TRBJ2-5; D gene ambiguous. The germline V gene has CDR1 SGHRS and CDR2 YFSETQ. V lost 3 bases, J lost 4 bases, and 10 bases lay in between. The CDR3 has 13 amino acids. The CDR3 protein is CASSSSLGETQYF. The CDR3 DNA follows: TGCGCCAGCAGCTCTTCGCTTGGAGAGACCCAGTACTTC.

This clonotype was found a few times. The V and J genes are TRBV14 and TRBJ2-1; TRBD2 matches 12 bases. The CDR3 sequence is 16 residues long. With V trimmed by 3 bases and J by 3 bases, 3 bases remained unmatched. Germline loops: CDR1 SGHDN, CDR2 FVKESK. CDR3 DNA sequence: TGTGCCAGCAGCCACGGACTAGCGGGACGCTACAATGAGCAGTTCTTC. It specifies CASSHGLAGRYNEQFF.

At least ten counts were recorded for this clonotype. The chain employs TRBV7-2 and TRBJ2-1; no firm D call. V was cut by 3 bases and J by 5 bases, with 11 bases left in between. Per germline, CDR1 SGHTA and CDR2 FQGNSA. The CDR3 has 14 amino acids. CDR3 DNA sequence: TGTGCCAGCAGCTTGATTGGTGGGAACAATGAGCAGTTCTTC. This sequence encodes CASSLIGGNNEQFF. Drawing the rest from reference TRBV7-2 and TRBJ2-1, the complete variable domain is GAGVSQSPSNKVTEKGKDVELRCDPISGHTALYWYRQSLGQGLEFLIYFQGNSAPDKSGLPSDRFSAERTGGSVSTLTIQRTQQEDSAVYLCASSLIGGNNEQFFGPGTRLTVL.

Ten or more counts support this clonotype. The V gene is TRBV5-1, the J gene TRBJ2-1, with 11 positions matching TRBD2. The germline CDR1 and CDR2 sequences are SGHRS and YFSETQ. The V gene end was trimmed by 4 bases and the J gene end by 7 bases; junction bases not matched to a gene: 4. This CDR3 contains 14 residues. Here the CDR3 reads CASSPTSGSNEQFF. In nucleotides, the CDR3 is TGCGCCAGCAGCCCTACTAGCGGGAGTAATGAGCAGTTCTTC.

Only a few counts were recorded for this clonotype. This chain links TRBV19 with TRBJ2-1; D gene ambiguous. The CDR3 has 13 amino acids. With 1 base removed from V and 4 bases from J, the gap between germline ends came to 5 bases. Per germline, CDR1 LNHDA and CDR2 SQIVND (reference sequence). Written as DNA, the CDR3 is TGTGCCAGTAGTATAGTCCGTTACAATGAGCAGTTCTTC. Translated: CASSIVRYNEQFF.

The rearrangement joins TRBV5-6 to TRBJ2-3; 9 positions agree with TRBD2. Germline CDR1 and CDR2: SGHDT and YYEEEE. The ends lost 0 bases at V and 4 bases at J; junction bases unmatched: 9. The CDR3 contains 17 residues. CDR3 sequence reads: CASSLGISGSGPDTQYF. Written as DNA, the CDR3 is TGTGCCAGCAGCTTGGGAATTAGCGGGAGCGGGCCAGATACGCAGTATTTT. The full variable domain, its missing parts supplied by reference TRBV5-6 and TRBJ2-3, is DAGVTQSPTHLIKTRGQQVTLRCSPKSGHDTVSWYQQALGQGPQFIFQYYEEEERQRGNFPDRFSGHQFPNYSSELNVNALLLGDSALYLCASSLGISGSGPDTQYFGPGTRLTVL.

Ten or more counts support this clonotype. The J gene is TRBJ1-1, the V gene TRBV28, with D unresolved. The CDR3 runs to 11 residues. V lost 7 bases and J lost 0, with 3 bases in between. Per the germline V gene, CDR1 is MDHEN and CDR2 is SYDVKM. For the CDR3, the DNA is TGTGCCAGCAAAGTGAACACTGAAGCTTTCTTT. Translation gives CASKVNTEAFF.

This clonotype showed up just a few times. The chain has TRBV6-2 or TRBV6-3 and TRBJ1-2, with D possibly TRBD1 on 5 matching bases. CDR1 and CDR2 from the germline V gene are MNHEY and SVGEGT. The length of the CDR3 is 13 residues. Trimming removed 11 bases at V and 2 bases at J, with 15 bases between. The CDR3 nucleotides are TGTGCCGTTCACCGGGACGGGAACTATGGCTACACCTTC. Its translation: CAVHRDGNYGYTF.

This clonotype has a handful of counts. The chain joins TRBV6-1 to TRBJ2-1, with 8 bases lining up with TRBD2. Germline lookup yields CDR1 MNHNS and CDR2 SASEGT. Trimming took 6 bases from V and 3 from J; bases not matched to a gene: 7. The CDR3 length is 15 residues. The chain's CDR3 is CASSLERGLYNEQFF. The CDR3 DNA is TGTGCCAGCAGCTTGGAGCGGGGGCTCTACAATGAGCAGTTCTTC.

This clonotype was recorded many times. The chain has TRBV2 and TRBJ2-3; tentatively, D is TRBD1 or TRBD2 (5 bases each). CDR1 SNHLY and CDR2 FYNNEI come from the germline V gene. The CDR3 is made up of 14 amino acids. Trimming shortened V by 4 bases and J by 6 bases, and 14 bases separated the two germline ends. CDR3 sequence reads: CASSGTTSSDTQYF. CDR3 DNA sequence: TGTGCCAGCAGTGGGACAACTAGTTCCGATACGCAGTATTTT.

This clonotype came up a few times. The CDR3: CANRQGYTGELFF. The CDR3 bases are TGTGCCAACCGACAAGGGTACACCGGGGAGCTGTTTTTT. The chain is built from TRBV12-3 or TRBV12-4 and TRBJ2-2; D uncertain. There are 13 residues in the CDR3. Trimming removed 10 bases at V and 3 bases at J, with 12 bases between.

This clonotype was recorded a few times. The chain joins TRBV5-8 to TRBJ2-5; 7 positions match TRBD2. In germline, CDR1 is SGHTS, CDR2 YDEGEE. The length of the CDR3 is 14 residues. The J segment lost 5 bases and the V segment lost 4 bases, leaving 8 bases of the junction unmatched. The CDR3: CASSGGLVIETQYF. The CDR3 DNA reads as TGTGCCAGCAGCGGAGGACTAGTGATTGAGACCCAGTACTTC.

This clonotype came up many times. The DNA of the CDR3 is TGCGCCAGCAGCCAAAACAGGGGGCTCTACGAGCAGTACTTC. As protein: CASSQNRGLYEQYF. The chain has TRBV4-3 and TRBJ2-7; 9 bases map to TRBD1. The ends lost 2 bases at V and 3 bases at J; junction bases unmatched: 2. This CDR3 spans 14 amino acids. Germline CDR1 reads LGHNA; CDR2 reads YSLEER.

In this sample, this clonotype turned up many times. This rearrangement joins TRBV28 to TRBJ2-7; TRBD2 aligns across 7 bases. The CDR3 spans 17 residues. Trimming at V came to 5 bases and at J to 2 bases, leaving 15 bases not matched to a gene. Germline values: CDR1 MDHEN, CDR2 SYDVKM. The CDR3 sequence: CASSPVGRRGRTYEQYF. The CDR3 DNA reads as TGTGCCAGCAGTCCCGTCGGGAGGAGGGGTCGAACCTACGAGCAGTACTTC.

This clonotype was observed a handful of times. The V call is TRBV6-4, the J call TRBJ2-3; TRBD2 matches at 8 bases. From germline, CDR1 is MRHNA and CDR2 SNTAGT. V lost 0 bases to trimming and J lost 3 bases; unmatched junction nucleotides: 5. The CDR3 runs to 16 residues. The CDR3 nucleotides read TGTGCCAGCAGTGACTCGAGCGGGAGAGTAACAGATACGCAGTATTTT. The encoded protein is CASSDSSGRVTDTQYF.

This sequence joins TRBV29-1 and TRBJ1-1; 8 positions agree with TRBD1. The CDR3 is 15 amino acids. The V segment lost 6 bases and the J segment 1 base; nucleotides outside the gene matches: 10. CDR1 and CDR2 (germline): SQVTM, ANQGSEA. The chain's CDR3 is CSVRDRTGRNTEAFF. DNA for the CDR3: TGCAGCGTCAGGGACAGGACCGGACGGAACACTGAAGCTTTCTTT.

This clonotype was counted a few times. The genes are TRBV20-1 and TRBJ2-5, with D possibly being TRBD2 (6 bases). This CDR3 spans 15 amino acids. The germline gives CDR1 DFQATT, CDR2 SNEGSKA (reference sequence). V was shortened by 0 bases and J by 2 bases, with 13 bases between the two germline ends. CDR3 bases: TGCAGTGCTAGAGAGGGTAGCGGAGCACAAGAGACCCAGTACTTC. Its protein product is CSAREGSGAQETQYF.

This clonotype was observed a handful of times. This chain uses TRBV27 with TRBJ1-2; TRBD1 is a possible D gene (5 bases). There are 15 residues in the CDR3. Deletions cut 5 bases from V and 0 bases from J, with 13 bases between. CDR1 is MNHEY, CDR2 SMNVEV, per germline (reference sequence). DNA of the CDR3: TGTGCCAGCAGTCCCCTGGAGGGGACTAACTATGGCTACACCTTC. Amino acid sequence: CASSPLEGTNYGYTF.

This clonotype has more than one count but fewer than ten. The V gene is TRBV7-9, the J gene TRBJ2-7, with D unresolved. Germline V gives CDR1 SEHNR, CDR2 FQNEAQ (reference sequence). The CDR3 covers 12 residues. Trimming left V 3 bases short and J 6 bases short, with 9 bases between. The CDR3 protein is CASSFAPGEQYF. The CDR3 nucleotides read TGTGCCAGCAGCTTCGCTCCCGGCGAGCAGTACTTC.

Many counts were recorded for this clonotype. The V and J genes are TRBV20-1 and TRBJ2-3, with D perhaps TRBD2 (5 bases). The germline V and J ends were trimmed by 6 bases and 3 bases, with 22 bases remaining between them. CDR1 is DFQATT, CDR2 SNEGSKA, per germline (reference sequence). The CDR3 is made up of 16 amino acids. This CDR3 reads CSAHLSRGRETDTQYF. CDR3 coding DNA: TGCAGTGCACACCTGTCCCGGGGAAGAGAGACAGATACGCAGTATTTT.

This clonotype came up many times. The chain is built from TRBV2 and TRBJ2-1; TRBD1 matches at 8 bases. Germline trimming cut 7 bases from V and 6 bases from J; bases unmatched to any gene: 8. CDR1 and CDR2 from the germline V gene are SNHLY and FYNNEI. The CDR3 loop spans 14 amino acids. The CDR3 DNA is TGTGCCAGCAAAATTACGGGACAGGTCAATGAGCAGTTCTTC. Its translation is CASKITGQVNEQFF.

This chain links TRBV19 with TRBJ2-6; 7 positions match TRBD1. The germline CDR1 and CDR2 sequences are LNHDA and SQIVND (reference sequence). Unmatched junction bases numbered 16, after V lost 7 bases and J lost 4 bases. The CDR3 has 18 amino acids. Written as DNA, the CDR3 is TGTGCCAGTAATGGAGGAGACAGGGTCTTCTCCGGGGCCAACGTCCTGACTTTC. This encodes CASNGGDRVFSGANVLTF.